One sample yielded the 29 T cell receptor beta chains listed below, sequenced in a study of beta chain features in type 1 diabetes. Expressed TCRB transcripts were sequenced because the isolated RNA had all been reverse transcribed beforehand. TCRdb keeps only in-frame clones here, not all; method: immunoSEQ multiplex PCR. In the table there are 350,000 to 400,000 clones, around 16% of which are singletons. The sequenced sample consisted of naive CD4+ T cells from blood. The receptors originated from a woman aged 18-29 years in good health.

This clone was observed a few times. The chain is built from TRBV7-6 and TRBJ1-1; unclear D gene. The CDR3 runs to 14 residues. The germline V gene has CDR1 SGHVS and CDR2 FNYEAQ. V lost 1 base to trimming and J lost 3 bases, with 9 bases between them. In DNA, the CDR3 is TGTGCCAGCAGCTTAGTACCCGGGGACACTGAAGCTTTCTTT. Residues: CASSLVPGDTEAFF.

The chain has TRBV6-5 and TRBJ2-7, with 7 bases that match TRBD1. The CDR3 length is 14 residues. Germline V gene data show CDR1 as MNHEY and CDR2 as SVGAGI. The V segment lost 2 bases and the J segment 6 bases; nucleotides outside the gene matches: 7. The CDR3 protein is CASSYRQGRAEQYF. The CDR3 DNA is TGTGCCAGCAGTTACCGACAGGGAAGGGCCGAGCAGTACTTC.

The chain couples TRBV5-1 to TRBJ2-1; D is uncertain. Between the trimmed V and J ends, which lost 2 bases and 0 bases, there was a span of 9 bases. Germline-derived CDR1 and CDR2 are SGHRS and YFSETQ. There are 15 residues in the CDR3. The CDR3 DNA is TGCGCCAGCAGCTTAGTGGTTAGCTCCTACAATGAGCAGTTCTTC. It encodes CASSLVVSSYNEQFF.

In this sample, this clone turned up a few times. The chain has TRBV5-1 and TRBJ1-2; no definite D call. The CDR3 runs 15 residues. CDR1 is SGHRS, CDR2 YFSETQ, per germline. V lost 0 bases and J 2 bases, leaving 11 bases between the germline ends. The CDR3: CASSLGMWQNYGYTF. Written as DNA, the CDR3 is TGCGCCAGCAGCTTGGGTATGTGGCAGAACTATGGCTACACCTTC. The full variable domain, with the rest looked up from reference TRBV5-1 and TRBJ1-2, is KAGVTQTPRYLIKTRGQQVTLSCSPISGHRSVSWYQQTPGQGLQFLFEYFSETQRNKGNFPGRFSGRQFSNSRSEMNVSTLELGDSALYLCASSLGMWQNYGYTFGSGTRLTVV.

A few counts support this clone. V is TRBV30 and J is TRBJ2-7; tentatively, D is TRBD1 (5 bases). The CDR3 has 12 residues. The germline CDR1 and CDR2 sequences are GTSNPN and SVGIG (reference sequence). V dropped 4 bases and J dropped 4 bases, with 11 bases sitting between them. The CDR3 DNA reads TGTGCCTGGAATCCAGGGTTGTACGAGCAGTACTTC. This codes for CAWNPGLYEQYF.

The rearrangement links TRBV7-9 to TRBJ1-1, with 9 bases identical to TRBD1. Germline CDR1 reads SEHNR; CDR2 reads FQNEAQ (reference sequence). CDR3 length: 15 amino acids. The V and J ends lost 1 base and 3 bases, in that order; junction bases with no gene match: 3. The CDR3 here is CASSLVRTGDTEAFF. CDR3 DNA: TGTGCCAGCAGCTTAGTTCGGACAGGGGACACTGAAGCTTTCTTT.

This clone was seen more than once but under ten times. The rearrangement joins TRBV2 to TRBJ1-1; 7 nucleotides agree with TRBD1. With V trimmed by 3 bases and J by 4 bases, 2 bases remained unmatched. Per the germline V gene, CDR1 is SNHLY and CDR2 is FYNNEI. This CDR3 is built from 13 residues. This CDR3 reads CASSENRGTEAFF. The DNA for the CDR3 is TGTGCCAGCAGTGAGAACAGGGGCACTGAAGCTTTCTTT.

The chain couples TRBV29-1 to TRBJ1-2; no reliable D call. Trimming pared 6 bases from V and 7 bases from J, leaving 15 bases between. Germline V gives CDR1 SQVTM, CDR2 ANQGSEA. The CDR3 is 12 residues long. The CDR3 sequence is CSVLGGRTGYTF. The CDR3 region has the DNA TGCAGCGTGCTGGGAGGAAGAACTGGCTACACCTTC. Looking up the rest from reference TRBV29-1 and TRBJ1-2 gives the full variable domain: SAVISQKPSRDICQRGTSLTIQCQVDSQVTMMFWYRQQPGQSLTLIATANQGSEATYESGFVIDKFPISRPNLTFSTLTVSNMSPEDSSIYLCSVLGGRTGYTFGSGTRLTVV.

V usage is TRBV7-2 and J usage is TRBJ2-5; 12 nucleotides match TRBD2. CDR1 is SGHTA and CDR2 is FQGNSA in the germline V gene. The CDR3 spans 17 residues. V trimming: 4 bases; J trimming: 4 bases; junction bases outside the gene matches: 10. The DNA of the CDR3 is TGTGCCAGCAGCTCAGGACTAGCGGGAAGAAGGGGAGAGACCCAGTACTTC. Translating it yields CASSSGLAGRRGETQYF.

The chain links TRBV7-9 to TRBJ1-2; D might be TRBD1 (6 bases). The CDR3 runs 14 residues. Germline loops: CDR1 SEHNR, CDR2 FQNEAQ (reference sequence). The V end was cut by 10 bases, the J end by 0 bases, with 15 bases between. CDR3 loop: CATSRGEANYGYTF. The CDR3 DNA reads TGTGCCACGAGCAGGGGAGAAGCTAACTATGGCTACACCTTC.

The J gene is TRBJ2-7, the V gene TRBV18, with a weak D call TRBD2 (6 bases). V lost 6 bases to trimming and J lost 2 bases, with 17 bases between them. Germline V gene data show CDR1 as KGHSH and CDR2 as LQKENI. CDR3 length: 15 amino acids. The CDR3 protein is CASSSPGTATYEQYF. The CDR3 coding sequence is TGTGCCAGCTCGTCCCCGGGGACTGCAACCTACGAGCAGTACTTC.

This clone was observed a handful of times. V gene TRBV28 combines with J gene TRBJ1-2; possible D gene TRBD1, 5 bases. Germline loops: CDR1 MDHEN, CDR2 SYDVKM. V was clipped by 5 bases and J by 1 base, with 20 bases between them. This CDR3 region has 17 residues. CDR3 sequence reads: CASSNSLGGGDNYGYTF. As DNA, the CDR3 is TGTGCCAGCAGTAATTCTCTCGGCGGGGGGGATAACTATGGCTACACCTTC.

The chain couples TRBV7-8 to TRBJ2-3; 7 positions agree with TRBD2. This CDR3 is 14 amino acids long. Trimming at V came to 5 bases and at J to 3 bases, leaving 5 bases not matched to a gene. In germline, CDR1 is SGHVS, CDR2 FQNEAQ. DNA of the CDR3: TGTGCCAGCAGCCCCCGTAGCGGGACAGATACGCAGTATTTT. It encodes CASSPRSGTDTQYF.

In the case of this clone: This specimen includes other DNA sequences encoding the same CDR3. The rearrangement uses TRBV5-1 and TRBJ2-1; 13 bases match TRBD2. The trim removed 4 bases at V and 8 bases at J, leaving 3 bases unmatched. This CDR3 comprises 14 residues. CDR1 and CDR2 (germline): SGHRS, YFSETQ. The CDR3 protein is CASSPGLAGDEQFF. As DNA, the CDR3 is TGCGCCAGCAGCCCAGGACTAGCGGGAGATGAGCAGTTCTTC.

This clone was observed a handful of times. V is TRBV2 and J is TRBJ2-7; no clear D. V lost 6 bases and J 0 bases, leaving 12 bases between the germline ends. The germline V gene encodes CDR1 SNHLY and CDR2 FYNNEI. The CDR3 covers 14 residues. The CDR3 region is CASRKMSSSYEQYF. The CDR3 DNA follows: TGTGCCAGCAGGAAGATGTCTAGCTCCTACGAGCAGTACTTC.

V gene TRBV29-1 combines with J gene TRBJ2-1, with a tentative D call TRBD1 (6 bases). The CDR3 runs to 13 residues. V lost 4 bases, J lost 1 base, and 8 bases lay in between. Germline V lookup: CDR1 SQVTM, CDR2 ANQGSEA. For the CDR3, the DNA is TGCAGCGTTGCCGACAGGTCCTACAATGAGCAGTTCTTC. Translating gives CSVADRSYNEQFF.

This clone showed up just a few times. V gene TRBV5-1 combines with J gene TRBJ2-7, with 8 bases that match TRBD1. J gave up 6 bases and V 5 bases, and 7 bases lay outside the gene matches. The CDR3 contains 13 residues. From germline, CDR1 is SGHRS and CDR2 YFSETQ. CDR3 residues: CASRILQGGEQYF. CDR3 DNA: TGCGCCAGCAGGATTTTACAGGGGGGCGAGCAGTACTTC.

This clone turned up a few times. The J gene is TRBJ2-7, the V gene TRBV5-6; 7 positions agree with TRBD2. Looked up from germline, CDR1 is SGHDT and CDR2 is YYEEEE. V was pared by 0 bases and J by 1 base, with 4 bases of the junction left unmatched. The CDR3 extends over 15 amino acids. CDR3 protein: CASSLVGRGSYEQYF. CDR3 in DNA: TGTGCCAGCAGCTTGGTCGGGCGGGGGTCCTACGAGCAGTACTTC.

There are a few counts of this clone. CDR3 coding DNA: TGTGCCAGCAGCCTTCCGGGGGGCGAGACCCAGTACTTC. Encoded protein: CASSLPGGETQYF. V and J are TRBV5-4 and TRBJ2-5; D might be TRBD2 (7 bases). The V gene's germline CDR1 is SGHNT and CDR2 YYREEE (reference sequence). The CDR3 totals 13 residues. V dropped 4 bases and J dropped 5 bases, with 12 bases sitting between them.

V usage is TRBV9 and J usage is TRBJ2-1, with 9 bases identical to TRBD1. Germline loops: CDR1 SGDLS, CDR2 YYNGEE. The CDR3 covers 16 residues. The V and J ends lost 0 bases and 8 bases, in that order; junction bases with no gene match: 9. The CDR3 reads CASSVAWGQGVDEQFF. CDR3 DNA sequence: TGTGCCAGCAGCGTAGCTTGGGGACAGGGTGTGGATGAGCAGTTCTTC.

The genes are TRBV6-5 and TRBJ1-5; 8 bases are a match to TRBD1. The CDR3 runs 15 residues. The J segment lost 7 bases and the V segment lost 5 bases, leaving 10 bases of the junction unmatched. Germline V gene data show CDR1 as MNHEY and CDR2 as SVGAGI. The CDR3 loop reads CASSKDRAKGQPQHF. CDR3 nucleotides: TGTGCCAGCAGTAAGGACAGGGCGAAAGGGCAGCCCCAGCATTTT.

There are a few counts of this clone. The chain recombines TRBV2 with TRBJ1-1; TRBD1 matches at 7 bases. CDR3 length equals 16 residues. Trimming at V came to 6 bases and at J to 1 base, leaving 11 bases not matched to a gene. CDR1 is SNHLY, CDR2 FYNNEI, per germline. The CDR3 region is CASSWLLTGRNTEAFF. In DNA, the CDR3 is TGTGCCAGCAGCTGGTTGCTGACAGGGCGGAACACTGAAGCTTTCTTT.

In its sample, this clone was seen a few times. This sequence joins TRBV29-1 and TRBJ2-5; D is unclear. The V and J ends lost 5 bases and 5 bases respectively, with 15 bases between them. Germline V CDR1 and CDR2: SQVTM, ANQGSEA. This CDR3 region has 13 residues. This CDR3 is CSVLYPLVETQYF. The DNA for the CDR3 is TGCAGCGTTCTCTATCCCTTGGTGGAGACCCAGTACTTC.

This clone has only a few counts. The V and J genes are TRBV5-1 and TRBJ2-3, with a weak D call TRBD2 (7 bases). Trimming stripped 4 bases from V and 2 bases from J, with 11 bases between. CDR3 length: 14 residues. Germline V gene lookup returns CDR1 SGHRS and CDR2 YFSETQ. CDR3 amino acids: CASSRGGATDTQYF. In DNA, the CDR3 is TGCGCCAGCAGCCGAGGGGGGGCCACAGATACGCAGTATTTT.

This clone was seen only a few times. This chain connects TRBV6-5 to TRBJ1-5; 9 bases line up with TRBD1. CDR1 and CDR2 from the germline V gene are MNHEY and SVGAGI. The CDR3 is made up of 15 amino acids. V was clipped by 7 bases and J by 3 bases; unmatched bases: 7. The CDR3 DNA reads TGTGCCAGCAATCCGACAGGGGGGAACAATCAGCCCCAGCATTTT. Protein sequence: CASNPTGGNNQPQHF.

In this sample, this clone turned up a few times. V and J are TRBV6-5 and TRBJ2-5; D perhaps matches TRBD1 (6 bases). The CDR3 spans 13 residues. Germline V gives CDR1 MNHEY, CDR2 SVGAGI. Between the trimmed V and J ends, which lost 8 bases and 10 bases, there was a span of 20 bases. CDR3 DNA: TGTGCCAGCGGGACGGTTCAAGGGGGAAACCAGTACTTC. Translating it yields CASGTVQGGNQYF.

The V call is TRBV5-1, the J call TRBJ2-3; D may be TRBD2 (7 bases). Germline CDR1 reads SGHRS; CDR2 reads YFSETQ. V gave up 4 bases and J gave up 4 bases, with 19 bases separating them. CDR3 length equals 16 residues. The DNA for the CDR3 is TGCGCCAGCAGCCTCAGGGGCGGGAGCTTAGCAGATACGCAGTATTTT. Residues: CASSLRGGSLADTQYF.

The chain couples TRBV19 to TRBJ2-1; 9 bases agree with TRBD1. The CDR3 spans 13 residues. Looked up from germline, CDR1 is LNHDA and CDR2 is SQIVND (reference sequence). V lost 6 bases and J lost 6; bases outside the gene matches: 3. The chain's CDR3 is CASRQGAINEQFF. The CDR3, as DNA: TGTGCCAGTAGACAGGGGGCGATCAATGAGCAGTTCTTC.

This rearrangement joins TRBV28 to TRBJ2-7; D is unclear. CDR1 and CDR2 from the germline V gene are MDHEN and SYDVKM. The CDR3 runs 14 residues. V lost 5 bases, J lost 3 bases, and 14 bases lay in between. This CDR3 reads CASSLPPPLYEQYF. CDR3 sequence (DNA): TGTGCCAGCAGTCTCCCCCCTCCCCTCTACGAGCAGTACTTC. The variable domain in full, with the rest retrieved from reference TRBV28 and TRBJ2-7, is DVKVTQSSRYLVKRTGEKVFLECVQDMDHENMFWYRQDPGLGLRLIYFSYDVKMKEKGDIPEGYSVSREKKERFSLILESASTNQTSMYLCASSLPPPLYEQYFGPGTRLTVT.